One sample yielded the 10 T cell receptor beta chains listed below, sequenced in a study of beta chain features in type 1 diabetes. Since all of the isolated RNA was reverse transcribed, expressed TCRB transcripts were what got sequenced. Measured with immunoSEQ multiplex PCR; TCRdb has only the in-frame clones, and not every one. This table holds 93,000 or so clones, 25% to 35% found once. Which antigens these TCRs recognize remains unknown. Study-wide results and limits: Type 1 diabetes patients had TCRB CDR3s that were shorter (moderately but significantly so) in all four CD4+ subsets.

The sequenced material came from central memory CD4+ T cells from blood. Receptor source: a woman younger than 30 with type 1 diabetes.

This clone was picked up many times. This chain uses TRBV11-2 with TRBJ2-2; TRBD2 matches 9 bases. The CDR3 is made up of 15 amino acids. Germline V gene lookup returns CDR1 SGHAT and CDR2 FQNNGV. The V gene end was trimmed by 5 bases and the J gene end by 7 bases; junction bases not matched to a gene: 8. The CDR3, as DNA: TGTGCCAGCAGCCCGTTAGCGGGAGCGGTCGGGGAGCTGTTTTTT. Amino acids: CASSPLAGAVGELFF.

This clone was seen only a few times. The chain links TRBV7-9 to TRBJ2-7; 9 nucleotides line up with TRBD2. The trim removed 7 bases at V and 4 bases at J, leaving 8 bases unmatched. The CDR3 spans 14 residues. The germline V gene has CDR1 SEHNR and CDR2 FQNEAQ (reference sequence). CDR3: CASTRAGGPYEQYF. DNA of the CDR3: TGTGCCAGCACCCGAGCGGGAGGACCTTACGAGCAGTACTTC.

This clone showed up just a few times. The chain recombines TRBV5-4 with TRBJ1-4, with TRBD1 matching over 11 bases. J gave up 7 bases and V 5 bases, and 7 bases lay outside the gene matches. Germline loops: CDR1 SGHNT, CDR2 YYREEE (reference sequence). The CDR3 contains 15 residues. The CDR3 reads CASSKGQGAGEKLFF. The CDR3 coding sequence is TGTGCCAGCAGTAAAGGACAGGGGGCAGGTGAAAAACTGTTTTTT.

The rearrangement joins TRBV30 to TRBJ1-2; 7 bases align to TRBD1. Germline CDR1 is GTSNPN and CDR2 is SVGIG (reference sequence). J was trimmed by 4 bases and V by 2 bases; bases with no gene match: 4. This CDR3 is built from 13 residues. The CDR3 DNA reads as TGTGCCTGGAGTCCCCAGGGGGGCTATGGCTACACCTTC. Protein sequence: CAWSPQGGYGYTF.

This clone was found a few times. The chain is built from TRBV30 and TRBJ1-1, with D perhaps matching TRBD1 (5 bases). Germline lookup yields CDR1 GTSNPN and CDR2 SVGIG (reference sequence). CDR3 length: 12 residues. Trimming removed 2 bases from V and 5 bases from J, with 9 bases in between. The DNA for the CDR3 is TGTGCCTGGAGTCCAACAGGAACTGAAGCTTTCTTT. It codes for CAWSPTGTEAFF.

This chain uses TRBV5-1 with TRBJ1-5; 7 nucleotides agree with TRBD1. Germline assignment: CDR1 SGHRS and CDR2 YFSETQ. There are 13 residues in the CDR3. J was trimmed by 5 bases and V by 4 bases; bases with no gene match: 3. CDR3 loop: CASSIDRDQPQHF. The CDR3 DNA reads as TGCGCCAGCAGCATAGACAGGGATCAGCCCCAGCATTTT.

This clone was detected only a few times. The rearrangement joins TRBV2 to TRBJ2-7; D is ambiguous. Deletions cut 2 bases from V and 1 base from J, with 3 bases between. This CDR3 spans 12 amino acids. Germline V gives CDR1 SNHLY, CDR2 FYNNEI. CDR3 bases: TGTGCCAGCAGTGAACAATCCTACGAGCAGTACTTC. It specifies CASSEQSYEQYF.

This sequence joins TRBV18 and TRBJ1-5; 9 bases match TRBD1. The V and J ends lost 4 bases and 1 base, in that order; junction bases with no gene match: 11. The CDR3 is 18 residues long. Germline CDR1 is KGHSH and CDR2 is LQKENI. The CDR3 loop reads CASSQREDRGRSNQPQHF. The CDR3 coding sequence is TGTGCCAGCTCACAACGGGAGGACAGGGGAAGGAGCAATCAGCCCCAGCATTTT.

The genes are TRBV9 and TRBJ2-3; tentatively, D is TRBD1 (5 bases). CDR1 is SGDLS, CDR2 YYNGEE, per germline. The CDR3 runs 14 residues. Trimming removed 2 bases from V and 4 bases from J, with 11 bases in between. The CDR3 sequence: CASSVRQGADTQYF. The CDR3, as DNA: TGTGCCAGCAGCGTGCGCCAGGGTGCAGATACGCAGTATTTT.

The chain links TRBV5-6 to TRBJ2-1; 8 positions match TRBD1. The V gene's germline CDR1 is SGHDT and CDR2 YYEEEE. The CDR3 extends over 17 amino acids. J was trimmed by 5 bases and V by 1 base; bases with no gene match: 11. CDR3 amino acids: CASSLIPRQGYNNEQFF. CDR3 in DNA: TGTGCCAGCAGCTTGATACCGAGACAGGGGTATAACAATGAGCAGTTCTTC.